These T cell receptor beta chains were read from a single sample in a study of blood T cell repertoires in COVID-19. Produced via immunoSEQ multiplex PCR; TCRdb's table is partial and in-frame only. The repertoire includes about 200,000 clones, approximately 81% of them detected once, and less than 5.5% sits in the top ten. Sequenced material: peripheral blood. These receptors originate from a woman aged 80 or over with acute or convalescent COVID-19. Each CDR3 is given with its conserved first and last residue. A D gene is named only where the DNA matches it firmly. The listing skips clone size in some rows; elsewhere it reads once, few, many or a size class.

NA	TRBV6-6	TRBJ2-7	NA	CASSQTTGSWNEQYF	TGTGCCAGCAGTCAAACTACAGGTAGCTGGAACGAGCAGTACTTC
TRBD1	TRBV24-1	TRBJ2-1	once	CATSANTGDNEQFF	TGTGCCACCAGTGCAAATACAGGGGACAATGAGCAGTTCTTC
TRBD1	TRBV7-9	TRBJ2-7	NA	CASSPGTGGTRAYEQYF	TGTGCCAGCAGCCCAGGGACAGGGGGAACGAGGGCCTACGAGCAGTACTTC
NA	TRBV15	TRBJ1-1	NA	CATSRDSDTEAFF	TGTGCCACCAGCAGAGATTCGGACACTGAAGCTTTCTTT
NA	TRBV5-1	TRBJ2-3	NA	CASSPQGVDTQYF	TGCGCCAGCAGCCCCCAGGGCGTAGATACGCAGTATTTT
TRBD1	TRBV7-2	TRBJ1-4	NA	CASRRGQAHEKLFF	TGTGCCAGCCGCAGGGGACAGGCTCACGAAAAACTGTTTTTT
NA	TRBV19	TRBJ1-4	NA	CASSISKPRLDEKLFF	TGTGCCAGTAGTATCTCAAAACCGAGGTTGGATGAAAAACTGTTTTTT
TRBD2	TRBV19	TRBJ2-7	NA	CASTQSSGSYEQYF	TGTGCCAGTACCCAATCTAGCGGGAGCTACGAGCAGTACTTC
NA	TRBV28	TRBJ1-2	NA	CASSDSGVYGYTF	TGTGCCAGCAGCGACTCGGGAGTCTATGGCTACACCTTC
NA	TRBV6-5	TRBJ2-7	NA	CASSVQGVYEQYF	TGTGCCAGCAGCGTCCAAGGGGTCTACGAGCAGTACTTC
NA	TRBV25-1	TRBJ2-3	NA	CASNLGGSDTQYF	TGTGCCAGCAATCTCGGAGGATCAGATACGCAGTATTTT
TRBD2	TRBV3-1/TRBV3-2	TRBJ2-3	NA	CASSPSGRAGTDTQYF	TGTGCCAGCAGCCCTAGCGGGAGGGCCGGGACAGATACGCAGTATTTT
NA	TRBV27	TRBJ1-3	NA	CASSAGTTGNTIYF	TGTGCCAGCAGTGCCGGGACAACTGGAAACACCATATATTTT
TRBD2	TRBV7-9	TRBJ2-3	NA	CASSPSGRYATDTQYF	TGTGCCAGCAGCCCAAGCGGGAGATACGCCACAGATACGCAGTATTTT
TRBD2	TRBV7-2	TRBJ2-3	NA	CASSTQRGAGDTQYF	TGTGCCAGCAGCACCCAGCGGGGAGCGGGAGATACGCAGTATTTT
NA	TRBV7-2	TRBJ2-1	once	CASSLTINEQFF	TGTGCCAGCAGCTTGACTATAAATGAGCAGTTCTTC
TRBD2	TRBV28	TRBJ2-1	NA	CASSRSSGRANNEQFF	TGTGCCAGCAGCCGTTCAAGCGGGAGAGCAAACAATGAGCAGTTCTTC
NA	TRBV3-1/TRBV3-2	TRBJ2-3	NA	CASSQVWRETDTQYF	TGTGCCAGCAGCCAAGTGTGGCGGGAAACAGATACGCAGTATTTT
NA	TRBV7-9	TRBJ2-7	NA	CASNNRVGSYEQYF	TGTGCCAGCAATAACAGGGTGGGCTCCTACGAGCAGTACTTC
TRBD1	TRBV6-5	TRBJ1-2	few	CASRNDRGRAYTF	TGTGCCAGCAGAAACGACAGGGGGCGCGCCTACACCTTC
NA	TRBV14	TRBJ1-2	NA	CASSQQMGGHGYTF	TGTGCCAGCAGCCAGCAAATGGGGGGTCATGGCTACACCTTC
NA	TRBV7-8	TRBJ2-1	NA	CASSLTGGTYNEQFF	TGTGCCAGCAGCTTAACAGGAGGGACCTACAATGAGCAGTTCTTC
TRBD1	TRBV2	TRBJ1-2	few	CASSENGQGSYGYTF	TGTGCCAGCAGTGAAAACGGACAGGGTAGCTATGGCTACACCTTC
TRBD2	TRBV28	TRBJ2-7	NA	CASSPSGKIPYEQYF	TGTGCCAGCAGTCCTAGCGGGAAAATCCCCTACGAGCAGTACTTC
NA	TRBV27	TRBJ1-4	NA	CASSLRGGAATNEKLFF	TGTGCCAGCAGCCTACGAGGGGGGGCGGCAACTAATGAAAAACTGTTTTTT
NA	TRBV7-9	TRBJ2-2	NA	CASSPTAGVIPAGELFF	TGTGCCAGCAGCCCTACCGCCGGGGTCATCCCGGCCGGGGAGCTGTTTTTT
NA	TRBV11-2	TRBJ2-3	NA	CASRRRGLSTDTQYF	TGTGCCAGCCGCCGGCGCGGGTTGAGCACAGATACGCAGTATTTT
NA	TRBV5-4	TRBJ2-7	NA	CASSFGTRGTNYEQYF	TGTGCCAGCAGCTTCGGAACCAGGGGCACAAACTACGAGCAGTACTTC
NA	TRBV27	TRBJ2-1	NA	CASSFRVVGSSYNEQFF	TGTGCCAGCAGTTTCCGTGTTGTCGGGAGCTCCTACAATGAGCAGTTCTTC
TRBD1	TRBV3-1/TRBV3-2	TRBJ1-3	NA	CASRGQGVNTIYF	TGTGCCAGCAGAGGACAGGGTGTAAACACCATATATTTT
TRBD1	TRBV5-1	TRBJ1-6	NA	CASSLEGQGNSPLHF	TGCGCCAGCAGCTTGGAGGGACAGGGAAATTCACCCCTCCACTTT